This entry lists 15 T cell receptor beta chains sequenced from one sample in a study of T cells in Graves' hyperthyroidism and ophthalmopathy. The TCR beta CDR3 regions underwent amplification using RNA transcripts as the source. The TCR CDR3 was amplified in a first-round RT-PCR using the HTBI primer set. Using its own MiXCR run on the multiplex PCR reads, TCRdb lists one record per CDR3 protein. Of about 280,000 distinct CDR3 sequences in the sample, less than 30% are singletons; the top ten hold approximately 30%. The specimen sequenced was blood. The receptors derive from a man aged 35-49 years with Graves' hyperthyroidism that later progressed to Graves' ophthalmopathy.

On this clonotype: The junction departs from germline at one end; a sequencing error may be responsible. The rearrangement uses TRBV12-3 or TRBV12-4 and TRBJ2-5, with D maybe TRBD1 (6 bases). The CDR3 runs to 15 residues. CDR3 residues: CATVWDIEGQGTQYF. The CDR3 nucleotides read TGTGCCACTGTGTGGGACATCGAGGGGCAAGGGACCCAGTACTTC.

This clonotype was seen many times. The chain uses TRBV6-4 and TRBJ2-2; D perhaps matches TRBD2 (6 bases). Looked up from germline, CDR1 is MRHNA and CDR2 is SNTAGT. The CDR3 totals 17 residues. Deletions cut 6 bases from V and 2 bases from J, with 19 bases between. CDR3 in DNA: TGTGCCAGCAGCGCTCGACGGTGGAGGGTTAACACCGGGGAGCTGTTTTTT. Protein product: CASSARRWRVNTGELFF.

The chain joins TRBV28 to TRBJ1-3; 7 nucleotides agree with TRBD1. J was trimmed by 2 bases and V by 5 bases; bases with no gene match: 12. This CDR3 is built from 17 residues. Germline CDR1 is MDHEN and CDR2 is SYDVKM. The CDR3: CASSDPLGQRTGNTIYF. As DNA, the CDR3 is TGTGCCAGCAGTGATCCACTGGGACAGCGTACTGGAAACACCATATATTTT.

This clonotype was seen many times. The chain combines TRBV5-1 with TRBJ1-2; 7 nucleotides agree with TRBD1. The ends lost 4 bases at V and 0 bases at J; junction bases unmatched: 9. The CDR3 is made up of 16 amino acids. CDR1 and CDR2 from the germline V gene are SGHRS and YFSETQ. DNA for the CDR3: TGCGCCAGCAGCACGGAGGGGCAGGGGGCTAACTATGGCTACACCTTC. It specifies CASSTEGQGANYGYTF.

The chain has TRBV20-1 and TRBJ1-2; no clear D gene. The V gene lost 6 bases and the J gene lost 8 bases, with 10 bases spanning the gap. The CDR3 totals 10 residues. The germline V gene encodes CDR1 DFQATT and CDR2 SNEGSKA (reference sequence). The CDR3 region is CSAATSGYTF. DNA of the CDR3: TGCAGTGCGGCGACAAGCGGCTACACCTTC.

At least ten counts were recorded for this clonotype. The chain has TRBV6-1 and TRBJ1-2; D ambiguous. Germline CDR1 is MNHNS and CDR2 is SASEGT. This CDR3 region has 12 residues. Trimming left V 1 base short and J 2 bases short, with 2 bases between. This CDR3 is CASSEGNYGYTF. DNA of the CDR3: TGTGCCAGCAGTGAAGGGAACTATGGCTACACCTTC.

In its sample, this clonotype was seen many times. The CDR3 nucleotides read TGCAGTGCTAGAGAGGGGGGTGGAAACACCATATATTTT. It yields the protein CSAREGGGNTIYF. J is TRBJ1-3 and V is TRBV20-1; tentative D call: TRBD1 (5 bases). The V end was cut by 0 bases, the J end by 3 bases, with 6 bases between. The CDR3 consists of 13 residues. Germline CDR1 and CDR2: DFQATT and SNEGSKA (reference sequence).

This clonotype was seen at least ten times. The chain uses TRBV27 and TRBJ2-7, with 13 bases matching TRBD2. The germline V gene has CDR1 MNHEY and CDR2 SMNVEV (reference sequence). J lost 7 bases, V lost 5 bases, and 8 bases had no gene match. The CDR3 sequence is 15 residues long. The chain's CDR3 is CASSTRTSGSWEQYF. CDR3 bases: TGTGCCAGCAGTACCCGGACTAGCGGGAGTTGGGAGCAGTACTTC.

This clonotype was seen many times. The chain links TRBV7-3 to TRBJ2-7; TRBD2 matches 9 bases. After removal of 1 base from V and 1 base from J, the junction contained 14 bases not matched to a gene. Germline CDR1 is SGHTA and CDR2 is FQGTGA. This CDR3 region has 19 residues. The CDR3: CASSLILAGPKSGSYEQYF. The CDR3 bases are TGTGCCAGCAGCTTAATTCTAGCGGGGCCCAAGTCCGGATCCTACGAGCAGTACTTC.

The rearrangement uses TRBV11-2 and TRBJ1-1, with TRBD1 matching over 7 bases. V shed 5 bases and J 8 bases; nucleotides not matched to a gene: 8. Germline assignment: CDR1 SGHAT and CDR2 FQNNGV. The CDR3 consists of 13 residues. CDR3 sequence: CASSRLQGPEAFF. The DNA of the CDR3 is TGTGCCAGCAGCCGGTTACAGGGGCCCGAAGCTTTCTTT.

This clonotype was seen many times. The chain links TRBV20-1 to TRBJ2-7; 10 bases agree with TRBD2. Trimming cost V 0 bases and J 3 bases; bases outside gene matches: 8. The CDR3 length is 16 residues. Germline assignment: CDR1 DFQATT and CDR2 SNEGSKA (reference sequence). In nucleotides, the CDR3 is TGCAGTGCTAGAGAATGGGCTAGCGGGAGCAACTACGAGCAGTACTTC. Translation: CSAREWASGSNYEQYF.

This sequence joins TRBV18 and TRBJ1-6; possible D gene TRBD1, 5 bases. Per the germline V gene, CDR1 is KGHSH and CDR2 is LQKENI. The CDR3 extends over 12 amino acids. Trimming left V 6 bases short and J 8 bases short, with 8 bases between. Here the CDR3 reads CASSAGHSPLHF. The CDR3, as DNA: TGTGCCAGCTCGGCAGGGCATTCACCCCTCCACTTT.

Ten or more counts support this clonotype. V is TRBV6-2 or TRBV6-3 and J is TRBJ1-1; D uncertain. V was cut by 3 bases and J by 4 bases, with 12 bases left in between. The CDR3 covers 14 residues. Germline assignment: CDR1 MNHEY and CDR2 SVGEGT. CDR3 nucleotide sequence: TGTGCCAGCAGTTATCAGGCCTGGGGCACTGAAGCTTTCTTT. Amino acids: CASSYQAWGTEAFF.

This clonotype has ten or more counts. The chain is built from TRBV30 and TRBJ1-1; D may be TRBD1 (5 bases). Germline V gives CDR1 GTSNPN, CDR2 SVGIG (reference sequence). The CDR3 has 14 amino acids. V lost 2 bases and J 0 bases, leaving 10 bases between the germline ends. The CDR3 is CAWSIGGLNTEAFF. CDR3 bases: TGTGCCTGGAGTATTGGGGGACTGAACACTGAAGCTTTCTTT.

CDR3 sequence reads: CASSPPTGRNTEAFF. The CDR3 region has the DNA TGTGCCAGCAGCCCCCCCACAGGGCGGAACACTGAAGCTTTCTTT. The chain recombines TRBV6-2 or TRBV6-3 with TRBJ1-1; D is possibly TRBD1 (6 bases). Germline-derived CDR1 and CDR2 are MNHEY and SVGEGT. V lost 6 bases to trimming and J lost 1 base, with 15 bases between them. This CDR3 is 15 amino acids long.